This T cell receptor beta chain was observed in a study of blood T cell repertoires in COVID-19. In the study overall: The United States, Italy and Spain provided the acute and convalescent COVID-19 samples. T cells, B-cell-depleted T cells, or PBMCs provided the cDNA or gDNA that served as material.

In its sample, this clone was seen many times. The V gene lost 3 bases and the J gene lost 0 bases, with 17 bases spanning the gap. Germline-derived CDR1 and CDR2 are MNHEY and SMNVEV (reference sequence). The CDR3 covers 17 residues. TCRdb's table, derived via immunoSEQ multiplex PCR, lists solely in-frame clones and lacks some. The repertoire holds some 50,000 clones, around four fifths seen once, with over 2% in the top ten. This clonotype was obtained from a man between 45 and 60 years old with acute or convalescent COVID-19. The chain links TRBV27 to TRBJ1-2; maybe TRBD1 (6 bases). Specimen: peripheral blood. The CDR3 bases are TGTGCCAGCAGTTTCATGGGACTACAGGGACCTAACTATGGCTACACCTTC. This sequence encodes CASSFMGLQGPNYGYTF.